This record concerns one TCR beta chain sequence. The data were obtained in a study of technical replicates of blood from a handful of donors. Sequencing used immunoSEQ multiplex PCR; TCRdb keeps in-frame clones, though not all of them. Of about 57,000 clones listed, 70% to 90% are singletons. V shed 4 bases and J 8 bases; nucleotides not matched to a gene: 5. The CDR3 is 13 amino acids. The germline V gene encodes CDR1 LGHNA and CDR2 YSLEER. The V and J genes are TRBV4-3 and TRBJ2-1, with TRBD2 matching over 7 bases. The source is a human donor in good health. Some clones in this sample may be carry-over from other donors' samples. The sample taken for sequencing was PBMCs. As DNA, the CDR3 is TGCGCCAGCAGCCCTAGGGGAGGGGATGAGCAGTTCTTC. This codes for CASSPRGGDEQFF.